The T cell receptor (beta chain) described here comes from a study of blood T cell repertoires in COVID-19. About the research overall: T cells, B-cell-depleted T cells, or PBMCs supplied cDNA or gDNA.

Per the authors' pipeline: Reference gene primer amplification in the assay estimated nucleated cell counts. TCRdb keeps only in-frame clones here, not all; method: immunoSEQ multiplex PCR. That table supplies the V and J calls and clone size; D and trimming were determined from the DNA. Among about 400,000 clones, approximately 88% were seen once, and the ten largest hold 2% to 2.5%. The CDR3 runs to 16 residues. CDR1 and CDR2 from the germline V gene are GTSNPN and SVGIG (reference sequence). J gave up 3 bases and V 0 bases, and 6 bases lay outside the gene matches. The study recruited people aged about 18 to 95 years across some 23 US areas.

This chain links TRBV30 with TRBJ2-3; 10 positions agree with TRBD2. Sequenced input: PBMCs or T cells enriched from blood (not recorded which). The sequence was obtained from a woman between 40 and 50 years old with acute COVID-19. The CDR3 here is CAWSVEIAGGTDTQYF. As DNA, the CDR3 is TGTGCCTGGAGTGTAGAGATAGCGGGGGGAACAGATACGCAGTATTTT.